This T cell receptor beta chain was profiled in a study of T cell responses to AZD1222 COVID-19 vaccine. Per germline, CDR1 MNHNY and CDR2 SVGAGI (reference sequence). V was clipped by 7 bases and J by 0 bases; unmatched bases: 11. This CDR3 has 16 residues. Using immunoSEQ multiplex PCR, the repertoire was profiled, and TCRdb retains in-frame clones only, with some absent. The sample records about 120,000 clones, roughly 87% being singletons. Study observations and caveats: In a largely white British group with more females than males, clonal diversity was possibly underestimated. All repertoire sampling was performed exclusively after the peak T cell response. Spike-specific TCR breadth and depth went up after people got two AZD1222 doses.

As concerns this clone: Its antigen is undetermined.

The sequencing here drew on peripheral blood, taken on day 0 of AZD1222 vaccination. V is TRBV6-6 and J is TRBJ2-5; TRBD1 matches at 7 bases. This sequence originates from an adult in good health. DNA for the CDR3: TGTGCCAGCACTCCACTCCCGACAGGGTACCAAGAGACCCAGTACTTC. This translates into CASTPLPTGYQETQYF.